These 13 T cell receptor beta chains share one sample of origin, sequenced in a study of T-cell memory formation after mild COVID-19. TCRdb used MiXCR to reprocess the 5' RACE reads, holding one entry per CDR3 protein. The sample contains roughly 320,000 distinct CDR3 sequences, around 27% of which appear only once. Sequences were obtained from PBMCs or a T cell subset sorted from them (not recorded which). These receptor sequences come from an adult woman who had mild COVID-19 (a few samples of this study predate the infection). Cell type and time point are not known.

V and J are TRBV7-9 and TRBJ2-7; D perhaps matches TRBD2 (6 bases). The CDR3 consists of 16 residues. Germline lookup yields CDR1 SEHNR and CDR2 FQNEAQ (reference sequence). V lost 2 bases to trimming and J lost 0 bases, with 14 bases between them. The CDR3 DNA follows: TGTGCCAGCAGCTTATGGCCGGCGGGAAGCTCCTACGAGCAGTACTTC. Its translation is CASSLWPAGSSYEQYF.

A few counts support this clonotype. The chain carries TRBV12-3 or TRBV12-4 and TRBJ2-3; 10 positions agree with TRBD2. The V and J ends lost 4 bases and 5 bases, in that order; junction bases with no gene match: 9. The length of the CDR3 is 16 residues. As DNA, the CDR3 is TGTGCCAGCAGTTCATCACTAGCGGGAAAGGAAGATACGCAGTATTTT. This gives the protein CASSSSLAGKEDTQYF.

The gene calls are TRBV4-1 and TRBJ2-7; 8 nucleotides agree with TRBD1. Germline V gene sequence: CDR1 MGHRA, CDR2 YSYEKL. V gave up 4 bases and J gave up 0 bases; unmatched junction bases: 5. The CDR3 loop spans 15 amino acids. The CDR3 protein is CASSRGQGTSYEQYF. CDR3 sequence (DNA): TGCGCCAGCAGCCGCGGACAGGGTACCTCCTACGAGCAGTACTTC.

V is TRBV12-3 or TRBV12-4 and J is TRBJ1-5; no clear D gene. The CDR3 has 15 amino acids. The V end was cut by 4 bases, the J end by 0 bases, with 10 bases between. The CDR3 DNA sequence: TGTGCCAGCAGTTCAACAGAGTATAGCAATCAGCCCCAGCATTTT. It codes for CASSSTEYSNQPQHF.

This clonotype was found a few times. The V call is TRBV7-3, the J call TRBJ2-2; D uncertain. The germline V and J ends were trimmed by 0 bases and 2 bases, with 10 bases remaining between them. CDR3 size: 16 residues. Germline CDR1 is SGHTA and CDR2 is FQGTGA. The CDR3 spells CASSLTFVSNTGELFF. The CDR3 DNA reads as TGTGCCAGCAGCTTAACGTTTGTATCCAACACCGGGGAGCTGTTTTTT.

The sample holds a few counts of this clonotype. This chain links TRBV29-1 with TRBJ1-5; the D gene is possibly TRBD1 (5 bases). This CDR3 has 14 amino acids. Germline V gives CDR1 SQVTM, CDR2 ANQGSEA. The V end lost 3 bases, the J end lost 2 bases, and 11 bases lay between the germline ends. The CDR3 sequence: CSVDVTGGNQPQHF. The CDR3 DNA reads as TGCAGCGTTGATGTGACGGGGGGCAATCAGCCCCAGCATTTT. The full variable domain, its missing parts supplied by reference TRBV29-1 and TRBJ1-5, is SAVISQKPSRDICQRGTSLTIQCQVDSQVTMMFWYRQQPGQSLTLIATANQGSEATYESGFVIDKFPISRPNLTFSTLTVSNMSPEDSSIYLCSVDVTGGNQPQHFGDGTRLSIL.

The chain combines TRBV3-1 with TRBJ2-1, with 12 bases aligning to TRBD2. The V and J ends lost 4 bases and 9 bases, in that order; junction bases with no gene match: 7. Germline V gene sequence: CDR1 LGHDT, CDR2 YNNKEL (reference sequence). The CDR3 extends over 15 amino acids. This CDR3 is CASSPTSGSRGEQFF. DNA for the CDR3: TGTGCCAGCAGCCCGACTAGCGGGAGTCGGGGTGAGCAGTTCTTC.

This chain joins TRBV3-1 and TRBJ2-1; 8 nucleotides agree with TRBD2. Trimming at V came to 4 bases and at J to 7 bases, leaving 12 bases not matched to a gene. The CDR3 sequence is 16 residues long. Germline V gene sequence: CDR1 LGHDT, CDR2 YNNKEL (reference sequence). The DNA for the CDR3 is TGTGCCAGCAGCCCCCTGGCGGGGGGAGCGGGGAATGAGCAGTTCTTC. Residues: CASSPLAGGAGNEQFF.

The table lists this clonotype with a few counts. The chain uses TRBV20-1 and TRBJ2-1; D possibly corresponds to TRBD2 (6 bases). CDR3 length equals 11 residues. V was cut by 5 bases and J by 6 bases, with 8 bases left in between. Germline CDR1 reads DFQATT; CDR2 reads SNEGSKA (reference sequence). CDR3 region: CSAFSGNEQFF. The CDR3 bases are TGCAGTGCTTTTAGCGGCAATGAGCAGTTCTTC.

The chain couples TRBV10-3 to TRBJ2-3, with 12 nucleotides matching TRBD2. Germline V CDR1 and CDR2: ENHRY, SYGVKD. The ends lost 0 bases at V and 0 bases at J; junction bases unmatched: 1. The CDR3 is 17 amino acids. The CDR3 loop reads CAISESLAGGSTDTQYF. CDR3 sequence (DNA): TGTGCCATCAGTGAGTCCCTAGCGGGGGGGAGCACAGATACGCAGTATTTT.

The chain carries TRBV9 and TRBJ2-2; D is unresolved. The CDR3 consists of 14 residues. Trimming shortened V by 2 bases and J by 6 bases, and 11 bases separated the two germline ends. Germline CDR1 SGDLS, CDR2 YYNGEE. The chain's CDR3 is CASSVIGLSGELFF. In DNA form, the CDR3 reads TGTGCCAGCAGCGTCATAGGGCTGTCCGGGGAGCTGTTTTTT.

V is TRBV4-3 and J is TRBJ1-1; no clear D. V gave up 0 bases and J gave up 5 bases, with 13 bases separating them. The CDR3 runs 15 residues. Germline V gene data show CDR1 as LGHNA and CDR2 as YSLEER. CDR3: CASSQDLLGPTEAFF. The CDR3 DNA reads TGCGCCAGCAGCCAAGATTTGCTTGGCCCGACTGAAGCTTTCTTT.

The sample holds a few counts of this clonotype. The J gene is TRBJ1-5, the V gene TRBV12-3 or TRBV12-4; 7 bases are shared with TRBD1. The junction had 6 bases not matched to a gene; V was cut back by 7 bases and J by 6 bases. The CDR3 consists of 13 residues. CDR3 sequence: CASKYRGFQPQHF. Here the CDR3 DNA reads TGTGCCAGCAAGTACAGGGGATTTCAGCCCCAGCATTTT.